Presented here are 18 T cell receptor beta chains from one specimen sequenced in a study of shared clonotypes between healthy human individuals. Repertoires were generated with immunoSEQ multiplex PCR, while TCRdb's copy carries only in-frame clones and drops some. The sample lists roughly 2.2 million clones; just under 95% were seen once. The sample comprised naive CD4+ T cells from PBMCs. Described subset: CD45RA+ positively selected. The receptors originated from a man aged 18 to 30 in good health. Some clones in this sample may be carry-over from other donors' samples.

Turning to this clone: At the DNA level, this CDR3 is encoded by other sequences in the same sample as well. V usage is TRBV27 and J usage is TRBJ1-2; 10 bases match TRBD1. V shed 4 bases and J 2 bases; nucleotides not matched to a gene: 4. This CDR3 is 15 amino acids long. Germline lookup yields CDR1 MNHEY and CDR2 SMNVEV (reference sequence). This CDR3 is CASSSPGQGNYGYTF. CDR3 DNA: TGTGCCAGCAGTTCTCCGGGACAGGGGAACTATGGCTACACCTTC.

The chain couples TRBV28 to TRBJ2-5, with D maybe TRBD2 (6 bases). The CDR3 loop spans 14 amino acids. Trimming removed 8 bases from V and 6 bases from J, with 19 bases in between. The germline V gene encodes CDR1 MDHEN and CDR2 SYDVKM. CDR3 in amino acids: CASRPNGSGKTQYF. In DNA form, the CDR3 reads TGTGCCAGCCGTCCCAACGGGAGTGGGAAGACCCAGTACTTC.

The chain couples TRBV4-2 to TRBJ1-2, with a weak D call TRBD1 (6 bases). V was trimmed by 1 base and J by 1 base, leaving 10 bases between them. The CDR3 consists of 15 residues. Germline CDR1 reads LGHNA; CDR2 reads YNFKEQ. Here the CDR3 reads CASSQVRTVNYGYTF. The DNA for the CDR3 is TGTGCCAGCAGCCAAGTCAGGACAGTTAACTATGGCTACACCTTC.

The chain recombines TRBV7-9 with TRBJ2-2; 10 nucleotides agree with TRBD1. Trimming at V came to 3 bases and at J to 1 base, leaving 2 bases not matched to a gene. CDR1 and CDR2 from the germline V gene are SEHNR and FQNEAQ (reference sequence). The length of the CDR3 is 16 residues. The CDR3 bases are TGTGCCAGCAGCTTTTGGACAGGGGGGAACACCGGGGAGCTGTTTTTT. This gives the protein CASSFWTGGNTGELFF.

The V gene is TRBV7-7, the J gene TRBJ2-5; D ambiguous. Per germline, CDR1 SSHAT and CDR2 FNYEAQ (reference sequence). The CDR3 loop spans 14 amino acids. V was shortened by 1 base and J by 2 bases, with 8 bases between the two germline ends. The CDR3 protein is CASSLVGTQETQYF. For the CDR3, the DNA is TGTGCCAGCAGCTTAGTCGGCACGCAAGAGACCCAGTACTTC.

The DNA of the CDR3 is TGCGCCAGCAGCCAAGGCGCGGGGTGGTCTCTCGAGCAGTACTTC. This gives the protein CASSQGAGWSLEQYF. The chain has TRBV4-1 and TRBJ2-7; tentatively, D is TRBD2 (6 bases). Deletions cut 1 base from V and 6 bases from J, with 16 bases between. CDR3 length: 15 residues. The germline gives CDR1 MGHRA, CDR2 YSYEKL.

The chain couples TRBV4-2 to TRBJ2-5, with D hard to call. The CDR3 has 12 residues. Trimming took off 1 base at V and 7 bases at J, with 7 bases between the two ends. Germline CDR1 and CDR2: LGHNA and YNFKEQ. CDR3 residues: CASSQVAGTQYF. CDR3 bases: TGTGCCAGCAGCCAAGTAGCAGGGACCCAGTACTTC.

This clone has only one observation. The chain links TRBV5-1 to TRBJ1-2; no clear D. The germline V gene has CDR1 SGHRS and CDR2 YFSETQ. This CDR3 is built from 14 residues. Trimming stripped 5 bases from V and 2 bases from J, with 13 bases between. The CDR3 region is CASRETPTNYGYTF. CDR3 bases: TGCGCCAGCAGGGAGACACCGACGAACTATGGCTACACCTTC.

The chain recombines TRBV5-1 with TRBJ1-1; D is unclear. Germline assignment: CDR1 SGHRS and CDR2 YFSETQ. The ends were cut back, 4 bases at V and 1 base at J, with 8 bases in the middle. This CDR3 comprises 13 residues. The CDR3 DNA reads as TGCGCCAGCAGCATGGACCCGAACACTGAAGCTTTCTTT. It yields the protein CASSMDPNTEAFF.

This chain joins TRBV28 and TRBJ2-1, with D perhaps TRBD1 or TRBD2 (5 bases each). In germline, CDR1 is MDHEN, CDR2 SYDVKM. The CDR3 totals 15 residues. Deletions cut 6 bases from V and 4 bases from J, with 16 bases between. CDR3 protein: CASRRVGQGYNEQFF. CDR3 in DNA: TGTGCCAGCAGGAGGGTCGGTCAGGGTTACAATGAGCAGTTCTTC.

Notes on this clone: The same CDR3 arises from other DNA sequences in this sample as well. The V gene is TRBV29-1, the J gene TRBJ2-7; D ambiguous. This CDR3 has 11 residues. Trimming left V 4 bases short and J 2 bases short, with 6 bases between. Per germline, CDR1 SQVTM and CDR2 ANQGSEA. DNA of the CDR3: TGCAGCGTTGGAGAGACCTACGAGCAGTACTTC. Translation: CSVGETYEQYF.

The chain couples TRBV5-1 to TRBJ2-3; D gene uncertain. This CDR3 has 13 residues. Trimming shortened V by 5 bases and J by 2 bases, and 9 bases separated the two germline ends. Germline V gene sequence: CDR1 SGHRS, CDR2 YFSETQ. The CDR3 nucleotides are TGCGCCAGCAGAGGGTCGGACACAGATACGCAGTATTTT. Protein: CASRGSDTDTQYF.

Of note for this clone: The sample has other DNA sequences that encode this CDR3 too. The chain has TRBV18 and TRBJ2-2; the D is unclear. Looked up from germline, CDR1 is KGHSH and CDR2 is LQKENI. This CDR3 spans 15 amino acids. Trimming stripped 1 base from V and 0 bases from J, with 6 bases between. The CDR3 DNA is TGTGCCAGCTCACCACGGGCAGCGAACACCGGGGAGCTGTTTTTT. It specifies CASSPRAANTGELFF.

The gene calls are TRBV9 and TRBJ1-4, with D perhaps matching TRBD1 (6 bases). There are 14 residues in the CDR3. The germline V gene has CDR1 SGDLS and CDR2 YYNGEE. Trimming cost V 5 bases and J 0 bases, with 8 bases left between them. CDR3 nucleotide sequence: TGTGCCAGCAGTCCAGGGGCAACTAATGAAAAACTGTTTTTT. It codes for CASSPGATNEKLFF.

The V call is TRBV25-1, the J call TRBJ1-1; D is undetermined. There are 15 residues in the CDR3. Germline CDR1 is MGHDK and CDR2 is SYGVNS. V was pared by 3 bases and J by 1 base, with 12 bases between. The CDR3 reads CASSDLDTRNTEAFF. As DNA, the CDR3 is TGTGCCAGCAGTGACTTAGACACGCGGAACACTGAAGCTTTCTTT. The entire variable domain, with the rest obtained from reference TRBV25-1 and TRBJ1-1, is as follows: EADIYQTPRYLVIGTGKKITLECSQTMGHDKMYWYQQDPGMELHLIHYSYGVNSTEKGDLSSESTVSRIRTEHFPLTLESARPSHTSQYLCASSDLDTRNTEAFFGQGTRLTVV.

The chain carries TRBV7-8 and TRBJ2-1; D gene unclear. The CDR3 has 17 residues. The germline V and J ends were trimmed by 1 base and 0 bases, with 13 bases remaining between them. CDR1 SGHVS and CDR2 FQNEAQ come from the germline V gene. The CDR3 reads CASSLDFNSYSYNEQFF. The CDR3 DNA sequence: TGTGCCAGCAGCTTAGATTTCAACTCTTACTCCTACAATGAGCAGTTCTTC.

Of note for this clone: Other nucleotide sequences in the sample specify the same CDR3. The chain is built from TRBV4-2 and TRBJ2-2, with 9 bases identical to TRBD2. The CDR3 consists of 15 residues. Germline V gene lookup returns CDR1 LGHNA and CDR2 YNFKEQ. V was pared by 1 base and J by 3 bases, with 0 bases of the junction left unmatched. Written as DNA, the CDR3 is TGTGCCAGCAGCCAAGGACTAGCGGACACCGGGGAGCTGTTTTTT. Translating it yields CASSQGLADTGELFF.

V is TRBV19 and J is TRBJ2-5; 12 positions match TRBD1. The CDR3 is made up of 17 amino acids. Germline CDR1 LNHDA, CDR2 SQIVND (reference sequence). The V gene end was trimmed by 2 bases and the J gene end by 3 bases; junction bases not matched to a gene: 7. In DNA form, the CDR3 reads TGTGCCAGTAGTATAATTGGGGACAGGGGGCGAGAAGAGACCCAGTACTTC. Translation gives CASSIIGDRGREETQYF. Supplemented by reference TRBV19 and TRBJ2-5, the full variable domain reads DGGITQSPKYLFRKEGQNVTLSCEQNLNHDAMYWYRQDPGQGLRLIYYSQIVNDFQKGDIAEGYSVSREKKESFPLTVTSAQKNPTAFYLCASSIIGDRGREETQYFGPGTRLLVL.